These 20 T cell receptor beta chains were all obtained from the same sample, sequenced in a study of T-cell memory formation after mild COVID-19 (dated by TCRdb to the early 2020s). Libraries were prepared through 5' RACE. TCRdb shows the sequencer as Illumina NovaSeq 6000. TCRdb reanalyzed the raw reads on its own, using fastp at Q25 for trimming and MiXCR for clone calling, and kept in-frame beta chains. Each entry is one CDR3 protein sequence, shown with its most common DNA and genes. Across this sample there are just under 150,000 distinct CDR3 sequences, with 6% to 7% seen only once. The ten top clones hold 2% to 2.5% of the sample. The sequencing input was PBMCs or a T cell subset sorted from them (not recorded which). The receptor set was obtained from an adult woman who had mild COVID-19 (a few samples of this study predate the infection). The sample titles of this study are shuffled in the database, so cell type and time point are left out; the donor was told from shared clones.

In its sample, this clonotype ranks as medium-sized (0.01 to 0.1%). The rearrangement links TRBV7-2 to TRBJ2-7; D is uncertain. Deletions cut 3 bases from V and 4 bases from J, with 16 bases between. The germline CDR1 and CDR2 sequences are SGHTA and FQGNSA. The CDR3 is made up of 15 amino acids. CDR3 sequence reads: CASSFANSGPYEQYF. The DNA of the CDR3 is TGTGCCAGCAGCTTCGCTAATTCAGGACCTTACGAGCAGTACTTC.

This sequence joins TRBV5-5 and TRBJ1-1; D gene uncertain. V shed 3 bases and J shed 8 bases, with 14 bases lying between them. The CDR3 consists of 13 residues. The germline CDR1 and CDR2 sequences are SGHKS and YYEKEE (reference sequence). CDR3 in DNA: TGTGCCAGCAGCTCGCGTATATCCTTCGAAGCTTTCTTT. This translates into CASSSRISFEAFF.

This clonotype was observed at least ten times. The chain joins TRBV25-1 to TRBJ1-2; tentative D call: TRBD1 (5 bases). Germline CDR1 is MGHDK and CDR2 is SYGVNS. This CDR3 is built from 14 residues. Trimming shortened V by 1 base and J by 3 bases, and 9 bases separated the two germline ends. CDR3 coding DNA: TGTGCCAGCAGTGAATTTAAAGGGGACTATGGCTACACCTTC. Protein sequence: CASSEFKGDYGYTF.

The chain has TRBV5-1 and TRBJ2-2; TRBD2 matches 12 bases. The V gene's germline CDR1 is SGHRS and CDR2 YFSETQ. The CDR3 is 16 residues long. Unmatched junction bases numbered 7, after V lost 3 bases and J lost 7 bases. The CDR3 DNA is TGCGCCAGCAGCTCCCGGACTAGCGGGAAGAGCGGGGAGCTGTTTTTT. This codes for CASSSRTSGKSGELFF.

The rearrangement joins TRBV7-2 to TRBJ2-2; 9 bases fit TRBD2. Per germline, CDR1 SGHTA and CDR2 FQGNSA. This CDR3 contains 16 residues. The V segment lost 1 base and the J segment 5 bases; nucleotides outside the gene matches: 5. The CDR3 region is CASSLDAGGRTGELFF. In DNA, the CDR3 is TGTGCCAGCAGCTTAGACGCGGGAGGGCGGACCGGGGAGCTGTTTTTT.

This clonotype showed up many times. The J gene is TRBJ1-1, the V gene TRBV24-1; 10 nucleotides agree with TRBD1. The V segment lost 2 bases and the J segment 5 bases; nucleotides outside the gene matches: 4. The CDR3 spans 15 residues. The germline V gene has CDR1 KGHDR and CDR2 SFDVKD. The CDR3, as DNA: TGTGCCACCAGTGATTCAGACAGGGGGCAAACTGAAGCTTTCTTT. Translated: CATSDSDRGQTEAFF.

This clonotype appeared many times. The chain combines TRBV5-1 with TRBJ1-1, with 8 bases matching TRBD1. The J segment lost 4 bases and the V segment lost 4 bases, leaving 6 bases of the junction unmatched. This CDR3 has 14 residues. CDR1 is SGHRS and CDR2 is YFSETQ in the germline V gene. The CDR3 region is CASSPDRESTEAFF. CDR3 coding DNA: TGCGCCAGCAGCCCGGACAGGGAATCCACTGAAGCTTTCTTT. The full variable domain, completed using reference TRBV5-1 and TRBJ1-1, is KAGVTQTPRYLIKTRGQQVTLSCSPISGHRSVSWYQQTPGQGLQFLFEYFSETQRNKGNFPGRFSGRQFSNSRSEMNVSTLELGDSALYLCASSPDRESTEAFFGQGTRLTVV.

This clonotype was detected ten times or more. V and J are TRBV5-6 and TRBJ2-1; possibly TRBD1 for D (5 bases). V shed 0 bases and J shed 8 bases, with 6 bases lying between them. The CDR3 runs to 12 residues. Germline CDR1 SGHDT, CDR2 YYEEEE. CDR3 sequence: CASSLVGDEQFF. CDR3 nucleotides: TGTGCCAGCAGCTTGGTAGGGGATGAGCAGTTCTTC.

This sequence joins TRBV5-6 and TRBJ2-5; 11 bases line up with TRBD2. Looked up from germline, CDR1 is SGHDT and CDR2 is YYEEEE. After removal of 1 base from V and 5 bases from J, the junction contained 7 bases not matched to a gene. The length of the CDR3 is 16 residues. The CDR3 DNA sequence: TGTGCCAGCAGCTTGTTACTAGCGGGAGCCCGGGAGACCCAGTACTTC. Translating it yields CASSLLLAGARETQYF.

The chain uses TRBV23-1 and TRBJ1-1, with TRBD1 matching over 7 bases. TRBV23-1 belongs to the ORF category, with a function that is uncertain. This CDR3 is 14 amino acids long. DNA for the CDR3: TGCGGGCGTCAGGGGGGTCGACACGACACTGAAGCTTTCTTT. It translates to CGRQGGRHDTEAFF.

The chain joins TRBV7-8 to TRBJ2-1, with 8 bases identical to TRBD1. J lost 9 bases, V lost 5 bases, and 6 bases had no gene match. The CDR3 has 13 residues. Germline lookup yields CDR1 SGHVS and CDR2 FQNEAQ. DNA for the CDR3: TGTGCCAGCAGCCAGACAGGGGTTGGTGAGCAGTTCTTC. It yields the protein CASSQTGVGEQFF.

This clonotype appeared many times. The rearrangement links TRBV11-2 to TRBJ2-3; D possibly uses TRBD1 or TRBD2 (6 bases each). This CDR3 is built from 15 residues. V shed 8 bases and J shed 4 bases, with 19 bases lying between them. Germline loops: CDR1 SGHAT, CDR2 FQNNGV. CDR3 protein: CASAPKGGWSDTQYF. DNA for the CDR3: TGTGCCAGCGCCCCCAAAGGGGGGTGGTCAGATACGCAGTATTTT.

V and J are TRBV4-1 and TRBJ1-6, with D hard to call. CDR3 length: 15 residues. Germline V gene sequence: CDR1 MGHRA, CDR2 YSYEKL. With 0 bases removed from V and 10 bases from J, the gap between germline ends came to 13 bases. CDR3 in amino acids: CASSQDFPYGSPLHF. The CDR3 DNA reads as TGCGCCAGCAGCCAAGATTTTCCCTATGGCTCACCCCTCCACTTT.

This clonotype was counted ten times or more. The chain links TRBV7-2 to TRBJ1-6; D remains ambiguous. V was shortened by 5 bases and J by 13 bases, with 21 bases between the two germline ends. The CDR3 covers 15 residues. Germline V gives CDR1 SGHTA, CDR2 FQGNSA. DNA for the CDR3: TGTGCCAGCAGCCCCATGGCAACTAAGGCTGGGCCCCTCCACTTT. As protein: CASSPMATKAGPLHF.

This clonotype was seen repeatedly, ten times or more. This chain joins TRBV30 and TRBJ1-1; 8 positions match TRBD1. The germline CDR1 and CDR2 sequences are GTSNPN and SVGIG (reference sequence). The length of the CDR3 is 16 residues. The junction had 8 bases not matched to a gene; V was cut back by 2 bases and J by 0 bases. For the CDR3, the DNA is TGTGCCTGGAGTACGAGGACAGGGCGAATGAACACTGAAGCTTTCTTT. This codes for CAWSTRTGRMNTEAFF.

This clonotype was found a few times. This rearrangement joins TRBV29-1 to TRBJ2-5; D is unresolved. This CDR3 has 13 amino acids. Germline lookup yields CDR1 SQVTM and CDR2 ANQGSEA. V was cut by 6 bases and J by 8 bases, with 19 bases left in between. In nucleotides, the CDR3 is TGCAGCGTAACTACCGGGCATCAAGGAACCCAGTACTTC. Translation gives CSVTTGHQGTQYF.

There are a few counts of this clonotype. The rearrangement links TRBV6-2 or TRBV6-3 to TRBJ2-7, with 7 positions matching TRBD2. With V trimmed by 2 bases and J by 5 bases, 6 bases remained unmatched. Germline V gene data show CDR1 as MNHEY and CDR2 as SVGEGT. This CDR3 spans 14 amino acids. CDR3 in amino acids: CASSYGGVVDEQYF. The CDR3 region has the DNA TGTGCCAGCAGTTACGGGGGGGTCGTCGACGAGCAGTACTTC.

This chain joins TRBV21-1 and TRBJ2-2. TRBV21-1 is noted as a pseudogene. The CDR3 runs 15 residues. The CDR3, as DNA: TGTGCCAGCAGCAAAGTCCTAGGTTGTGCCGGGGAGCTGTTTTTT. It translates to CASSKVLGCAGELFF.

This clonotype occurred many times. The chain is built from TRBV30 and TRBJ2-5, with a weak D call TRBD1 (5 bases). This CDR3 spans 12 amino acids. The V end lost 2 bases, the J end lost 4 bases, and 8 bases lay between the germline ends. Germline assignment: CDR1 GTSNPN and CDR2 SVGIG (reference sequence). The CDR3, as DNA: TGTGCCTGGAGTAAAGGGGCAGAGACCCAGTACTTC. Protein sequence: CAWSKGAETQYF. The entire variable domain, with the rest obtained from reference TRBV30 and TRBJ2-5, is as follows: SQTIHQWPATLVQPVGSPLSLECTVEGTSNPNLYWYRQAAGRGLQLLFYSVGIGQISSEVPQNLSASRPQDRQFILSSKKLLLSDSGFYLCAWSKGAETQYFGPGTRLLVL.

Ten or more counts support this clonotype. The J gene is TRBJ1-1, the V gene TRBV5-1; maybe TRBD1 (5 bases). The V gene lost 4 bases and the J gene lost 6 bases, with 7 bases spanning the gap. In germline, CDR1 is SGHRS, CDR2 YFSETQ. CDR3 size: 11 residues. The CDR3 is CASSEGPEAFF. CDR3 nucleotides: TGCGCCAGCAGCGAGGGACCTGAAGCTTTCTTT.